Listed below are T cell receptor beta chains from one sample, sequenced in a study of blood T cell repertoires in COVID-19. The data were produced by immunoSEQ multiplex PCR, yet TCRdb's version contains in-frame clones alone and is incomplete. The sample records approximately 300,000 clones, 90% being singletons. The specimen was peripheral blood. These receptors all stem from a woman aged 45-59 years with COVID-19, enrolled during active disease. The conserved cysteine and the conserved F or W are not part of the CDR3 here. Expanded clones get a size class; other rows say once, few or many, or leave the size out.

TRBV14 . ASSPRTGNNYGYT
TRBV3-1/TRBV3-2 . ASSQEGRNTEAF
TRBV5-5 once ASSSTGQLNEQF
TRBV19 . ASTYSAGAEDEQY
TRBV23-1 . ASSHGDEAF
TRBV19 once ASTPGGLTDTQY
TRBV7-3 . ASSFSGGSGSWNEQF
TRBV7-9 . ASSPRTSGSRYNEQF
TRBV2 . AIRPSPSLGTSGGNEQF
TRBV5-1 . ASRGAGGSSEAF
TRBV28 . ASKETEAF
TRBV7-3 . ASSVGPTGGLEDVY
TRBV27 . ASSTAPGLPSETQY
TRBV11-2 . ASSSTSRTAKNT
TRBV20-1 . SASLDIATNEKLF
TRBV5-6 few ASSLFRGGYT
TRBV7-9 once ASSSRVQGANTGELF
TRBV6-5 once ASSLRDRGYTEAF
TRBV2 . ASSSLQETQY
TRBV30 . AWSPPFGGGYT
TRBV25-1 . ASSESTGMITDTQY
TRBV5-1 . ASSSTGYTEAF
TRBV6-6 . ASSYSGQGSGYT
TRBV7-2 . ASSTWTGQAYGYT
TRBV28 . ATHRTSITSGANVLT